These 9 T cell receptor beta chains came from one sample sequenced in a study of regulatory T cells in long-lasting Graves disease. This sample's time point: persistent/refractory GD, antithyroid drugs over 5 years with positive TRAb. The TCR library was made from RNA extracted from PBMCs. Arm-PCR of CDR3 regions with iRepertoire HTBI primers generated TCR beta libraries. TCRdb recomputed calls from the multiplex PCR reads with MiXCR, one row per CDR3 protein. This table has under 350,000 distinct CDR3 sequences, 22% appearing once. The sequences come from peripheral blood mononuclear cells (PBMCs), collected when the disease was refractory, from a patient treated with antithyroid drugs. The receptors stem from a female donor with Graves disease.

The table lists this clonotype with many counts. This chain joins TRBV10-3 and TRBJ1-5; TRBD1 might be the D (5 bases). The ends were cut back, 4 bases at V and 3 bases at J, with 16 bases in the middle. This CDR3 spans 16 amino acids. Germline V lookup: CDR1 ENHRY, CDR2 SYGVKD. The CDR3 is CAISAGTEGFNQPQHF. As DNA, the CDR3 is TGTGCCATCAGTGCTGGGACGGAAGGCTTCAATCAGCCCCAGCATTTT.

This clonotype showed up just a few times. A junction boundary mismatches the germline segment, possibly from a read error. The V call is TRBV11-3, the J call TRBJ2-7; D is uncertain. There are 13 residues in the CDR3. The germline V gene encodes CDR1 SGHNT and CDR2 YENEEA. In DNA, the CDR3 is TGTGCCGGCAGCCGAACGGACGGATACGAGCAGTACTTC. It specifies CAGSRTDGYEQYF.

In its sample, this clonotype was seen a few times. The rearrangement joins TRBV11-2 to TRBJ2-7; weak D call: TRBD2 (6 bases). The CDR3 is made up of 14 amino acids. Germline values: CDR1 SGHAT, CDR2 FQNNGV. Trimming took 3 bases from V and 0 from J, leaving 9 bases between them. The CDR3 is CASSLGLNSYEQYF. The CDR3 DNA follows: TGTGCCAGCAGCTTGGGACTGAACTCCTACGAGCAGTACTTC.

This clonotype was detected ten times or more. V is TRBV4-1 and J is TRBJ1-4; 10 nucleotides match TRBD1. The CDR3 is 14 amino acids. The V and J ends lost 4 bases and 8 bases, in that order; junction bases with no gene match: 4. The germline CDR1 and CDR2 sequences are MGHRA and YSYEKL. Written as DNA, the CDR3 is TGCGCCAGCAGCCGCGGACAGGGGGTAGAAAAACTGTTTTTT. Translation: CASSRGQGVEKLFF.

This clonotype appeared many times. This chain uses TRBV6-2 or TRBV6-3 with TRBJ1-1; 9 bases fit TRBD1. After removal of 5 bases from V and 1 base from J, the junction contained 5 bases not matched to a gene. CDR3 size: 15 residues. Germline-derived CDR1 and CDR2 are MNHEY and SVGEGT. CDR3 protein: CASSTDRGWNTEAFF. CDR3 coding DNA: TGTGCCAGCAGTACGGACAGGGGATGGAACACTGAAGCTTTCTTT.

This clonotype was seen more than once but under ten times. This chain joins TRBV28 and TRBJ2-7; TRBD2 matches at 11 bases. The V and J ends lost 5 bases and 5 bases, in that order; junction bases with no gene match: 17. CDR3 length: 18 residues. Germline CDR1 and CDR2: MDHEN and SYDVKM. The CDR3 spells CASSTNPRASGRTHEQYF. DNA of the CDR3: TGTGCCAGCAGTACAAATCCTAGGGCTAGCGGGAGGACCCACGAGCAGTACTTC.

This clonotype has a count of ten or more. The chain has TRBV7-3 and TRBJ2-2; TRBD1 or TRBD2 may be the D gene (6 bases each). Germline assignment: CDR1 SGHTA and CDR2 FQGTGA. Trimming cost V 5 bases and J 4 bases, with 14 bases left between them. There are 15 residues in the CDR3. In DNA form, the CDR3 reads TGTGCCAGCAGCATCAGGGGAGGTTCCACCGGGGAGCTGTTTTTT. Translated, it gives CASSIRGGSTGELFF.

In this sample, this clonotype turned up many times. The rearrangement links TRBV6-1 to TRBJ2-7; D might be TRBD1 (6 bases). V dropped 6 bases and J dropped 5 bases, with 23 bases sitting between them. The CDR3 spans 16 residues. Germline-derived CDR1 and CDR2 are MNHNS and SASEGT. The CDR3 DNA is TGTGCCAGCAGCGATGGGGGACACCGGTCGCCCCACGAGCAGTACTTC. It encodes CASSDGGHRSPHEQYF.

The chain carries TRBV30 and TRBJ1-2; TRBD1 is a possible D gene (5 bases). CDR1 is GTSNPN, CDR2 SVGIG, per germline (reference sequence). This CDR3 has 13 residues. V was pared by 1 base and J by 1 base, with 7 bases between. CDR3 residues: CAWSGQINYGYTF. CDR3 nucleotide sequence: TGTGCCTGGAGTGGACAGATTAACTATGGCTACACCTTC.